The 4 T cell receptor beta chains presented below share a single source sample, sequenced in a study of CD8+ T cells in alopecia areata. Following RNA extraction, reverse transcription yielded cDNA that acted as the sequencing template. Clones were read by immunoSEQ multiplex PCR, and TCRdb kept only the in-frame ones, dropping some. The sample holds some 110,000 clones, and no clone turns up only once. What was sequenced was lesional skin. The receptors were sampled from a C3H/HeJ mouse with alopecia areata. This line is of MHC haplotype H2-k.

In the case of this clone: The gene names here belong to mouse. CDR3 DNA (partial): TGTGCCAGCAGCCAAGGGACAGCAGAA. Amino acids: CASSQGTAE. The entire CDR3 reads CASSQGTAETLYF. This chain uses TRBV5 with TRBJ2-3; a possible D gene is TRBD1 (5 bases). Read sequence stops 4 residues before the CDR3 end, and the germline J gene provides the missing end. Germline V gene sequence: CDR1 LGHNA, CDR2 YNLKQL (reference sequence). This CDR3 is built from 13 residues. Trimming pared 1 base from V and 3 bases from J, leaving 5 bases between.

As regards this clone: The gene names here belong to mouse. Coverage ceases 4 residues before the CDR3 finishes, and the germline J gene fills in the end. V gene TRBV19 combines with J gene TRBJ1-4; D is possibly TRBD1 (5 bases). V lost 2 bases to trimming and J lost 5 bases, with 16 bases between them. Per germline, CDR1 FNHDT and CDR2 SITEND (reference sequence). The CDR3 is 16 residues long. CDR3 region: CASSIRTNPINERLFF. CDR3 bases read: TGTGCCAGCAGTATCAGGACAAATCCAATTAACGAA.

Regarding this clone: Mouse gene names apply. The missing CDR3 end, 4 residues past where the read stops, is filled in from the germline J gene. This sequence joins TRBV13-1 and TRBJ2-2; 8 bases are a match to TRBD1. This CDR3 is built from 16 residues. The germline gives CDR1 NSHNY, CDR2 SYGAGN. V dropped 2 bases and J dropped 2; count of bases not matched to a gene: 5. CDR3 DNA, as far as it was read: TGTGCCAGCAGTGAAGGGCAGGGGGCGAACACCGGG. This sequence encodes CASSEGQGANTG. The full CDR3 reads CASSEGQGANTGQLYF.

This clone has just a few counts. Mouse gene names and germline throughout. This chain's CDR3 is CASRYRGRQNTLYF. The CDR3 bases that were read are TGTGCCAGCAGGTACAGGGGCCGTCAAAAC. The chain carries TRBV13-3 and TRBJ2-4; 7 bases align to TRBD1. Coverage ceases 4 residues before the CDR3 finishes, and the germline J gene fills in the end. From germline, CDR1 is NNHDY and CDR2 SYVADS. This CDR3 has 14 amino acids. Trimming removed 5 bases from V and 1 base from J; junction bases left unmatched: 4. The full variable domain, completed using reference TRBV13-3 and TRBJ2-4, is EAAVTQSPRSKVAVTGGKVTLSCHQTNNHDYMYWYRQDTGHGLRLIHYSYVADSTEKGDIPDGYKASRPSQENFSLILELASLSQTAVYFCASRYRGRQNTLYFGAGTRLSVL.